This T cell receptor (beta chain) originates from a study of blood T cell repertoires in COVID-19. V was pared by 3 bases and J by 2 bases, with 8 bases between. Germline lookup yields CDR1 PRHDT and CDR2 FYEKMQ (reference sequence). The CDR3 runs 15 residues. Clones were sequenced by immunoSEQ multiplex PCR, and TCRdb holds only the in-frame ones, with some missing. The sample holds about 370,000 clones, roughly 86% seen once. The genes are TRBV13 and TRBJ2-6; possibly TRBD1 for D (5 bases). The sequenced sample consisted of PBMCs or T cells enriched from blood (not recorded which). This receptor was taken from a woman aged 25-40 years who had recovered from COVID-19. The CDR3 DNA follows: TGTGCCAGCAGCTTCATAGGGGCTGGGGCCAACGTCCTGACTTTC. The encoded protein is CASSFIGAGANVLTF.